What follows are 20 T cell receptor beta chains derived from one specimen sequenced in a study of blood T cell repertoires in COVID-19 (dated by TCRdb to the early 2020s). The library was made by the immunoSEQ multiplex PCR assay. Not all clones reach the TCRdb copy of this immuneACCESS table, which keeps in-frame sequences only. Checked studies attribute under half of the gap to unresolved V genes and leave the rest unexplained. Within this sample are around 100,000 clones, with over 75% of them counted one time only. The ten largest clonotypes hold about 13% of the sample. Material for sequencing was peripheral blood. These receptors were collected from a human donor in a cohort sampled during active COVID-19.

This chain uses TRBV18 with TRBJ1-2; weak D call: TRBD1 (6 bases). Trimming took off 3 bases at V and 7 bases at J, with 12 bases between the two ends. Germline CDR1 KGHSH, CDR2 LQKENI. The CDR3 consists of 13 residues. The CDR3 spells CASSPGQGSGYTF. The CDR3 region has the DNA TGTGCCAGCTCACCGGGCCAGGGGTCTGGCTACACCTTC.

This clone turned up a few times. The chain combines TRBV20-1 with TRBJ1-1; no clear D gene. Germline assignment: CDR1 DFQATT and CDR2 SNEGSKA (reference sequence). The germline V and J ends were trimmed by 6 bases and 3 bases, with 8 bases remaining between them. The CDR3 totals 11 residues. CDR3 region: CSAPSDTEAFF. CDR3 DNA: TGCAGTGCCCCCTCGGACACTGAAGCTTTCTTT.

The V call is TRBV19, the J call TRBJ2-3, with 11 bases lining up with TRBD1. The CDR3 length is 19 residues. J gave up 1 base and V 1 base, and 10 bases lay outside the gene matches. Germline V gene data show CDR1 as LNHDA and CDR2 as SQIVND (reference sequence). The CDR3 sequence: CASSIGRGTGGGGTDTQYF. Here the CDR3 DNA reads TGTGCCAGTAGTATAGGACGGGGGACAGGGGGAGGGGGCACAGATACGCAGTATTTT.

The chain has TRBV29-1 and TRBJ2-3, with 11 bases that match TRBD2. Germline CDR1 SQVTM, CDR2 ANQGSEA. J lost 5 bases, V lost 6 bases, and 13 bases had no gene match. The CDR3 has 16 amino acids. CDR3 in amino acids: CSVTPIAGGLGDTQYF. The CDR3 DNA follows: TGCAGCGTCACCCCGATAGCGGGAGGGCTTGGAGATACGCAGTATTTT.

CDR3 DNA: TGTGCCAGCAGCCCGGGACTAGCGGGAGCAGGGTGGACCCAGTACTTC. Translation gives CASSPGLAGAGWTQYF. This chain joins TRBV5-6 and TRBJ2-5, with 14 positions matching TRBD2. J gave up 7 bases and V 4 bases, and 9 bases lay outside the gene matches. The germline V gene has CDR1 SGHDT and CDR2 YYEEEE. The CDR3 spans 16 residues.

This chain joins TRBV15 and TRBJ2-3, with 7 bases lining up with TRBD1. CDR1 LNHNV and CDR2 YYDKDF come from the germline V gene (reference sequence). The CDR3 sequence is 16 residues long. Trimming removed 4 bases from V and 4 bases from J; junction bases left unmatched: 11. The CDR3, as DNA: TGTGCCACCAGCACCTCACCAGGGGGTAGGGCAGATACGCAGTATTTT. It is translated as CATSTSPGGRADTQYF.

This clone was found a few times. V is TRBV10-1 and J is TRBJ1-5; D remains ambiguous. Trimming took off 9 bases at V and 5 bases at J, with 5 bases between the two ends. This CDR3 contains 10 residues. CDR1 is WNHNN, CDR2 SYGVQD, per germline (reference sequence). The CDR3 is CASPYQPQHF. For the CDR3, the DNA is TGCGCCAGTCCTTATCAGCCCCAGCATTTT.

The gene calls are TRBV28 and TRBJ2-3; 13 bases map to TRBD2. J lost 2 bases, V lost 3 bases, and 2 bases had no gene match. Germline assignment: CDR1 MDHEN and CDR2 SYDVKM. The CDR3 consists of 16 residues. This CDR3 reads CASSFGLAGVTDTQYF. CDR3 DNA: TGTGCCAGCAGTTTCGGACTAGCGGGGGTCACAGATACGCAGTATTTT. Full variable domain (rest looked up from reference TRBV28 and TRBJ2-3): DVKVTQSSRYLVKRTGEKVFLECVQDMDHENMFWYRQDPGLGLRLIYFSYDVKMKEKGDIPEGYSVSREKKERFSLILESASTNQTSMYLCASSFGLAGVTDTQYFGPGTRLTVL.

This clone was recorded a few times. V and J are TRBV6-1 and TRBJ2-7; 7 nucleotides match TRBD1. V trimming: 1 base; J trimming: 3 bases; junction bases outside the gene matches: 6. The CDR3 covers 15 residues. The germline V gene encodes CDR1 MNHNS and CDR2 SASEGT. CDR3 amino acids: CASSEGQGWNYEQYF. The CDR3 DNA reads TGTGCCAGCAGTGAAGGACAGGGTTGGAACTACGAGCAGTACTTC.

The chain is built from TRBV7-2 and TRBJ2-2; D remains ambiguous. Germline V gives CDR1 SGHTA, CDR2 FQGNSA. This CDR3 is 14 amino acids long. V was clipped by 1 base and J by 0 bases, with 3 bases between them. The CDR3 loop is CASSLDSNTGELFF. The CDR3 bases are TGTGCCAGCAGCTTAGACTCGAACACCGGGGAGCTGTTTTTT.

The chain couples TRBV7-9 to TRBJ1-1; D gene unclear. Per the germline V gene, CDR1 is SEHNR and CDR2 is FQNEAQ (reference sequence). The CDR3 loop spans 14 amino acids. V was cut by 2 bases and J by 9 bases, with 16 bases left in between. CDR3 sequence reads: CASSLSGSQGKAFF. The CDR3, as DNA: TGTGCCAGCAGCTTAAGCGGCTCCCAAGGGAAAGCTTTCTTT. Supplemented by reference TRBV7-9 and TRBJ1-1, the full variable domain reads DTGVSQNPRHKITKRGQNVTFRCDPISEHNRLYWYRQTLGQGPEFLTYFQNEAQLEKSRLLSDRFSAERPKGSFSTLEIQRTEQGDSAMYLCASSLSGSQGKAFFGQGTRLTVV.

This clone was recorded once. The chain combines TRBV2 with TRBJ2-1; a possible D gene is TRBD1 (6 bases). CDR3 length: 15 residues. Per germline, CDR1 SNHLY and CDR2 FYNNEI. V was trimmed by 6 bases and J by 3 bases, leaving 15 bases between them. The CDR3 region is CASRMGRGIYNEQFF. CDR3 DNA sequence: TGTGCCAGCAGGATGGGCAGGGGCATCTACAATGAGCAGTTCTTC.

This chain links TRBV19 with TRBJ1-2; TRBD1 matches at 7 bases. J lost 3 bases, V lost 5 bases, and 6 bases had no gene match. Per the germline V gene, CDR1 is LNHDA and CDR2 is SQIVND (reference sequence). This CDR3 contains 14 residues. As DNA, the CDR3 is TGTGCCAGTAGTCCCTTTACAGGGGACTATGGCTACACCTTC. Its protein product is CASSPFTGDYGYTF.

This clone was recorded a few times. The chain is built from TRBV18 and TRBJ1-2; 7 nucleotides align to TRBD1. V lost 1 base to trimming and J lost 6 bases; unmatched junction nucleotides: 2. The CDR3 runs 13 residues. Looked up from germline, CDR1 is KGHSH and CDR2 is LQKENI. In DNA, the CDR3 is TGTGCCAGCTCACCACGAGGGACAGATGGCTACACCTTC. Translated: CASSPRGTDGYTF.

The chain couples TRBV19 to TRBJ1-1, with a possible D match to TRBD1 (5 bases). CDR3 size: 13 residues. In germline, CDR1 is LNHDA, CDR2 SQIVND (reference sequence). Trimming took 6 bases from V and 5 from J, leaving 13 bases between them. DNA for the CDR3: TGTGCCAGTAGGGGTAGGGGAGGGACTGAAGCTTTCTTT. This gives the protein CASRGRGGTEAFF.

The chain joins TRBV11-2 to TRBJ2-1; 16 nucleotides line up with TRBD2. Germline loops: CDR1 SGHAT, CDR2 FQNNGV. The trim removed 5 bases at V and 3 bases at J, leaving 10 bases unmatched. The length of the CDR3 is 19 residues. CDR3 bases: TGTGCCAGCAGCCCCAGGGGACTAGCGGGGGGGCCGGGCTACAATGAGCAGTTCTTC. Its translation: CASSPRGLAGGPGYNEQFF.

The chain employs TRBV18 and TRBJ2-7; 7 positions agree with TRBD2. The CDR3 is made up of 12 amino acids. Looked up from germline, CDR1 is KGHSH and CDR2 is LQKENI. Trimming cost V 5 bases and J 5 bases; bases outside gene matches: 3. CDR3 region: CASSAAGDEQYF. The DNA of the CDR3 is TGTGCCAGCTCAGCCGCGGGGGACGAGCAGTACTTC.

V is TRBV4-1 and J is TRBJ2-1; 9 positions agree with TRBD1. Germline CDR1 is MGHRA and CDR2 is YSYEKL. The CDR3 runs to 16 residues. Germline trimming cut 4 bases from V and 3 bases from J; bases unmatched to any gene: 7. This CDR3 is CASSRTGQGLYNEQFF. CDR3 DNA sequence: TGCGCCAGCAGCCGAACGGGACAGGGACTCTACAATGAGCAGTTCTTC.

The rearrangement links TRBV7-2 to TRBJ2-7, with D hard to call. V dropped 3 bases and J dropped 0 bases, with 12 bases sitting between them. This CDR3 is built from 15 residues. Germline assignment: CDR1 SGHTA and CDR2 FQGNSA. CDR3: CASSFDRLGSYEQYF. In DNA form, the CDR3 reads TGTGCCAGCAGCTTCGATCGACTGGGCTCCTACGAGCAGTACTTC.

This chain uses TRBV19 with TRBJ1-1; D call uncertain. The germline V gene encodes CDR1 LNHDA and CDR2 SQIVND (reference sequence). The V gene lost 5 bases and the J gene lost 1 base, with 11 bases spanning the gap. CDR3 size: 14 residues. The DNA for the CDR3 is TGTGCCAGTAGTTCCTACCTACCGAACACTGAAGCTTTCTTT. Protein sequence: CASSSYLPNTEAFF.